Each of the 21 T cell receptor beta chains below was sequenced from the same sample in a study of blood T cell repertoires in COVID-19. Profiling relied on immunoSEQ multiplex PCR, and the TCRdb table lists in-frame clones only, not all of them. The data show 150,000 to 200,000 clones, with 70% to 90% seen just once and 4.5% to 7.5% held by the top ten. Sequenced sample: PBMCs or T cells enriched from blood (not recorded which). These TCRs come from a man in his forties who had recovered from COVID-19.

The chain uses TRBV6-5 and TRBJ1-2; D is unresolved. Germline V gives CDR1 MNHEY, CDR2 SVGAGI. There are 12 residues in the CDR3. V was clipped by 4 bases and J by 2 bases, with 5 bases between them. This CDR3 is CASSSGNYGYTF. The CDR3, as DNA: TGTGCCAGCAGTTCGGGGAACTATGGCTACACCTTC.

This clone was detected only once. The rearrangement joins TRBV6-4 to TRBJ2-3, with 9 positions matching TRBD2. V shed 3 bases, J shed 6 bases, and the junction held 1 base outside the gene matches. This CDR3 region has 13 residues. Per the germline V gene, CDR1 is MRHNA and CDR2 is SNTAGT. The CDR3 sequence: CASSESGGDTQYF. The DNA of the CDR3 is TGTGCCAGCAGTGAGAGCGGGGGGGATACGCAGTATTTT.

V gene TRBV9 combines with J gene TRBJ1-4; D gene uncertain. Trimming cost V 0 bases and J 7 bases, with 16 bases left between them. The CDR3 runs to 16 residues. Germline V gives CDR1 SGDLS, CDR2 YYNGEE. CDR3 nucleotide sequence: TGTGCCAGCAGCGTAGCCTTTGGCGATGGGCCTGAAAAACTGTTTTTT. The encoded protein is CASSVAFGDGPEKLFF.

This clone was detected once. The chain links TRBV9 to TRBJ1-1; D unclear. The germline V and J ends were trimmed by 0 bases and 0 bases, with 9 bases remaining between them. Germline CDR1 reads SGDLS; CDR2 reads YYNGEE. The CDR3 loop spans 15 amino acids. The CDR3 loop is CASSVDSSLNTEAFF. CDR3 in DNA: TGTGCCAGCAGCGTAGACAGCAGTTTGAACACTGAAGCTTTCTTT.

The V gene is TRBV10-1, the J gene TRBJ2-5, with D unresolved. Germline CDR1 and CDR2: WNHNN and SYGVQD (reference sequence). Deletions cut 0 bases from V and 2 bases from J, with 4 bases between. The CDR3 spans 13 residues. The chain's CDR3 is CASSESYQETQYF. The CDR3 DNA reads as TGCGCCAGCAGTGAGTCTTATCAAGAGACCCAGTACTTC.

This sequence joins TRBV25-1 and TRBJ2-1; 9 nucleotides line up with TRBD2. Germline trimming cut 3 bases from V and 7 bases from J; bases unmatched to any gene: 7. The germline V gene encodes CDR1 MGHDK and CDR2 SYGVNS. This CDR3 has 15 residues. CDR3 region: CASSERGGRGNEQFF. The CDR3 DNA reads TGTGCCAGCAGTGAGCGGGGGGGCCGAGGGAATGAGCAGTTCTTC.

The chain joins TRBV5-4 to TRBJ2-1, with TRBD2 identical over 9 bases. Germline CDR1 SGHNT, CDR2 YYREEE (reference sequence). V gave up 0 bases and J gave up 6 bases; unmatched junction bases: 10. The CDR3 is 17 residues long. Here the CDR3 reads CASSLGGLAGFPNEQFF. For the CDR3, the DNA is TGTGCCAGCAGCTTGGGGGGGCTAGCGGGGTTCCCCAATGAGCAGTTCTTC.

The V and J genes are TRBV30 and TRBJ1-2; D unresolved. This CDR3 has 15 residues. Germline-derived CDR1 and CDR2 are GTSNPN and SVGIG (reference sequence). Trimming cost V 4 bases and J 8 bases, with 23 bases left between them. CDR3 nucleotide sequence: TGTGCCTGGAATTTAAAAGGCCCGAACACGAGGGGCTACACCTTC. Residues: CAWNLKGPNTRGYTF.

This clone was observed a few times. The chain couples TRBV5-1 to TRBJ2-3; perhaps TRBD2 as D (6 bases). The CDR3 runs to 13 residues. The germline V gene encodes CDR1 SGHRS and CDR2 YFSETQ. V was clipped by 3 bases and J by 4 bases, with 9 bases between them. The CDR3 region is CASSYSGPDTQYF. The DNA for the CDR3 is TGCGCCAGCAGCTATAGCGGCCCAGATACGCAGTATTTT.

A remark on this clone: The junction differs from germline at one of its ends, possibly a read error. The chain links TRBV24-1 to TRBJ1-1; 8 bases fit TRBD1. CDR3 length equals 10 residues. CDR1 is KGHDR and CDR2 is SFDVKD in the germline V gene. In DNA, the CDR3 is TGTGCCACTGTGGACAGGGTGAATCGATTT. Translating gives CATVDRVNRF.

This clone was observed once. The chain is built from TRBV18 and TRBJ2-3; 9 bases agree with TRBD1. After removal of 3 bases from V and 3 bases from J, the junction contained 7 bases not matched to a gene. This CDR3 is 16 amino acids long. CDR1 and CDR2 (germline): KGHSH, LQKENI. This chain's CDR3 is CASSPERQGVTDTQYF. The CDR3 DNA follows: TGTGCCAGCTCACCCGAGAGACAGGGGGTGACAGATACGCAGTATTTT.

V usage is TRBV5-1 and J usage is TRBJ1-6; 8 bases map to TRBD1. With 5 bases clipped from V and 5 bases from J, the junction kept 21 bases outside the gene matches. Germline CDR1 is SGHRS and CDR2 is YFSETQ. CDR3 length: 20 amino acids. The CDR3 sequence is CASRRERGQGIEGNNSPLHF. CDR3 bases: TGCGCCAGCAGGAGAGAGAGAGGACAGGGAATCGAAGGAAATAATTCACCCCTCCACTTT. Drawing the rest from reference TRBV5-1 and TRBJ1-6, the complete variable domain is KAGVTQTPRYLIKTRGQQVTLSCSPISGHRSVSWYQQTPGQGLQFLFEYFSETQRNKGNFPGRFSGRQFSNSRSEMNVSTLELGDSALYLCASRRERGQGIEGNNSPLHFGNGTRLTVT.

This clone has a handful of counts. V usage is TRBV3-1 (or the pseudogene TRBV3-2) and J usage is TRBJ2-5; 13 bases fit TRBD2. This CDR3 region has 17 residues. V gave up 6 bases and J gave up 5 bases; unmatched junction bases: 12. Germline V CDR1 and CDR2: LGHDT, YNNKEL (reference sequence). The CDR3 protein is CASRPLAGGPLGETQYF. Written as DNA, the CDR3 is TGTGCCAGCAGACCACTAGCGGGGGGGCCTTTGGGTGAGACCCAGTACTTC.

The CDR3 sequence is CASSRRVDTEAFF. CDR3 nucleotide sequence: TGTGCCAGCTCGCGCAGGGTGGACACTGAAGCTTTCTTT. The chain is built from TRBV18 and TRBJ1-1, with D possibly TRBD1 on 5 matching bases. The germline V gene has CDR1 KGHSH and CDR2 LQKENI. The CDR3 totals 13 residues. V was pared by 6 bases and J by 3 bases, with 11 bases between.

V gene TRBV5-1 combines with J gene TRBJ1-2; D uncertain. CDR1 and CDR2 (germline): SGHRS, YFSETQ. The CDR3 length is 14 residues. Trimming removed 1 base at V and 4 bases at J, with 11 bases between. CDR3 region: CASSLWQASYGYTF. The CDR3 DNA reads TGCGCCAGCAGCTTGTGGCAAGCGAGCTATGGCTACACCTTC.

The chain is built from TRBV10-2 and TRBJ2-3; TRBD2 aligns across 8 bases. J was trimmed by 0 bases and V by 0 bases; bases with no gene match: 5. CDR1 and CDR2 (germline): WSHSY, SAAADI. The CDR3 is made up of 17 amino acids. Here the CDR3 reads CASSESRAGGSTDTQYF. For the CDR3, the DNA is TGCGCCAGCAGTGAGTCCCGGGCGGGGGGTAGCACAGATACGCAGTATTTT.

This clone was recorded a few times. The rearrangement joins TRBV6-5 to TRBJ1-2; 7 nucleotides agree with TRBD1. Per germline, CDR1 MNHEY and CDR2 SVGAGI. The junction had 5 bases not matched to a gene; V was cut back by 6 bases and J by 7 bases. The CDR3 extends over 12 amino acids. Here the CDR3 reads CASRDRASGYTF. The DNA for the CDR3 is TGTGCCAGCAGAGACAGGGCCTCTGGCTACACCTTC.

The chain combines TRBV5-1 with TRBJ2-3; 9 bases match TRBD1. The V and J ends lost 3 bases and 6 bases, in that order; junction bases with no gene match: 8. The CDR3 runs to 15 residues. Germline CDR1 is SGHRS and CDR2 is YFSETQ. The CDR3: CASSSLTGGRDTQYF. In DNA form, the CDR3 reads TGCGCCAGCAGCTCCTTGACAGGGGGGAGGGATACGCAGTATTTT. Looking up the rest from reference TRBV5-1 and TRBJ2-3 gives the full variable domain: KAGVTQTPRYLIKTRGQQVTLSCSPISGHRSVSWYQQTPGQGLQFLFEYFSETQRNKGNFPGRFSGRQFSNSRSEMNVSTLELGDSALYLCASSSLTGGRDTQYFGPGTRLTVL.

This chain joins TRBV30 and TRBJ2-3; D is possibly TRBD2 (6 bases). Germline lookup yields CDR1 GTSNPN and CDR2 SVGIG (reference sequence). This CDR3 has 16 residues. V was pared by 4 bases and J by 1 base, with 18 bases between. Here the CDR3 DNA reads TGTGCCTGGAACGGAGCTGCAGGGACTCGCACAGATACGCAGTATTTT. Amino acid sequence: CAWNGAAGTRTDTQYF.

This sequence joins TRBV4-1 and TRBJ2-4; 10 bases agree with TRBD1. Trimming took 0 bases from V and 0 from J; bases not matched to a gene: 5. The CDR3 totals 18 residues. The germline V gene has CDR1 MGHRA and CDR2 YSYEKL. Here the CDR3 reads CASSQEGQGYSAKNIQYF. The CDR3 DNA is TGCGCCAGCAGCCAAGAGGGACAGGGGTATTCAGCCAAAAACATTCAGTACTTC.

V and J are TRBV10-3 and TRBJ2-1, with TRBD2 identical over 12 bases. The CDR3 consists of 17 residues. Unmatched junction bases numbered 8, after V lost 5 bases and J lost 3 bases. Germline CDR1 is ENHRY and CDR2 is SYGVKD. As DNA, the CDR3 is TGTGCCATCAGTTTGGGGCTAGCGGGGGGGAACTACAATGAGCAGTTCTTC. Its protein is CAISLGLAGGNYNEQFF.